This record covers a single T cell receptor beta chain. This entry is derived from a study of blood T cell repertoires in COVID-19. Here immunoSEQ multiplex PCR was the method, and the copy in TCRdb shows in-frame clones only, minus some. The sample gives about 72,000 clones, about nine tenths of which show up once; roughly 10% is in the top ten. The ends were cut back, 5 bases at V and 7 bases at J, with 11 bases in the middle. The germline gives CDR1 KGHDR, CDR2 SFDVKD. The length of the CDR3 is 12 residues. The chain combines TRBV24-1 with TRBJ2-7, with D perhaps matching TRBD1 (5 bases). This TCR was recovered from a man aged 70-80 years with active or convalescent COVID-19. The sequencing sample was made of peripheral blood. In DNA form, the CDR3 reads TGTGCCACCAGTGGGCAGGGCGAGGAGCAGTACTTC. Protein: CATSGQGEEQYF.